The entry that follows covers one T cell receptor beta chain sequence. Its antigen remains unknown. This CDR3 contains 16 residues. Germline lookup yields CDR1 SGHTA and CDR2 FQGNSA. The sample is drawn from a study of T cells expressing NK-cell markers. Study context: Repertoire data for TCR beta were derived from sorted T cells (CD3+CD56+NKG2C+, CD3+CD56+NKG2C- and CD3+CD56-NKG2C+). Notes on the study in general: Among CD8+ T cells from over 5 donors, dominant NKG2C+ clonotypes accounted for about 1.0-7.0%.

TCRdb re-called the 5' RACE reads; one entry per CDR3 protein, DNA not given. The sample has fewer than 400,000 distinct CDR3 sequences. Sequenced material: blood T cells: a sorted CD56 or NKG2C T cell subset, CD4+ or CD8+ T cells, or bulk PBMC T cells (not recorded which). The chain is built from TRBV7-2 and TRBJ2-5; TCRdb's D call of TRBD1 is untestable without DNA. This TCR came from a woman in her forties or fifties in good health. This CDR3 is CASSLREGLPGETQYF.